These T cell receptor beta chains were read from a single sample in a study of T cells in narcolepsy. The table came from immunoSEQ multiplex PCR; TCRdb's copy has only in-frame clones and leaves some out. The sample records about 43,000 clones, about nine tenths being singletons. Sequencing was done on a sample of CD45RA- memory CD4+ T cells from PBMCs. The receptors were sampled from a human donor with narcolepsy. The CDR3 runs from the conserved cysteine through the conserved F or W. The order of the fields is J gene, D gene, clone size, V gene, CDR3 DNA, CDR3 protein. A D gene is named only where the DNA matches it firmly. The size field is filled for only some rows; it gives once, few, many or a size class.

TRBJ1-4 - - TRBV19 TGTGCCAGTTTAGGACAGAATACTGAAAAACTGTTTTTT CASLGQNTEKLFF
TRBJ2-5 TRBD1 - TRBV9 TGTGCCAGCAGCACTATGACAGGGCCCCAAGAGACCCAGTACTTC CASSTMTGPQETQYF
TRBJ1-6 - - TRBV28 TGTGCCAGCAGTTCCAATTCACCCCTCCACTTT CASSSNSPLHF
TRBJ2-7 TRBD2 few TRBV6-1 TGTGCCAGCAGTGAAGCACTGCTAGCGGGAGGTTTCTACGAGCAGTACTTC CASSEALLAGGFYEQYF
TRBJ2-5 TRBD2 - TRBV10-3 TGTGCCATCAGTGAGTTGGCTAGCGGGCAAGAGACCCAGTACTTC CAISELASGQETQYF
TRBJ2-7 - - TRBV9 TGTGCCAGCAACAGAGATGGGGGCTCCTACGAGCAGTACTTC CASNRDGGSYEQYF
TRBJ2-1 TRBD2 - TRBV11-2 TGTGCCAGCAGCGTCCTCGGAGCGGGAGGGTCGGGTGAGCAGTTCTTC CASSVLGAGGSGEQFF
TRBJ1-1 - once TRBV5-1 TGCGCCAGCAGCCCCGGGGGGGCTCCGAACACTGAAGCTTTCTTT CASSPGGAPNTEAFF
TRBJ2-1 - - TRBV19 TGTGCCAGTACCCCGGGACGGGCCTACAATGAGCAGTTCTTC CASTPGRAYNEQFF
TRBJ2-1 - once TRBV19 TGTGCCAGTAGTATGGGACTGGGGGTAAATGAGCAGTTCTTC CASSMGLGVNEQFF
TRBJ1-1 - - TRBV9 TGTGCCAGCAGCGTAGAGGATCTGGACACTGAAGCTTTCTTT CASSVEDLDTEAFF
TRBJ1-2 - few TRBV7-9 TGTGCCAGCAGTCCTGGGGGAGGCCTCGACTATGGCTACACCTTC CASSPGGGLDYGYTF
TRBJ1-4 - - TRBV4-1 TGCGCCAGCAGGCGACCGGGGGGTAATGAAAAACTGTTTTTT CASRRPGGNEKLFF
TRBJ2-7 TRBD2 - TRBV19 TGTGCCAGTAGTATACTAGCGGGAGCCCTCCACGAGCAGTACTTC CASSILAGALHEQYF
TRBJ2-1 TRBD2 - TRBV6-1 TGTGCCAGCACTCTAGCGGGGGGCACGGTAAATGAGCAGTTCTTC CASTLAGGTVNEQFF
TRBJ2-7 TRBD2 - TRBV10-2 TGCGCCAGCGGCTTAGCGGGGGGTGGTGAGCAGTACTTC CASGLAGGGEQYF
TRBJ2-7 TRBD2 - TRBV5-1 TGCGCCAGCAGCTTGGTAACTAGCGGGAGCGACTCCTACGAGCAGTACTTC CASSLVTSGSDSYEQYF
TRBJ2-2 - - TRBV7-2 TGTGCCAGCAGCTTCGCTTTGGGGGGCGGGGAGCTGTTTTTT CASSFALGGGELFF
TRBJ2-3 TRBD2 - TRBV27 TGTGCCAGCAGAAGGACTAGCGGAAGTTCTAGCACAGATACGCAGTATTTT CASRRTSGSSSTDTQYF
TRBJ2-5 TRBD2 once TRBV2 TGTGCCAGCAGCGGGGGGACGTATCAAGAGACCCAGTACTTC CASSGGTYQETQYF
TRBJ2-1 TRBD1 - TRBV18 TGTGCCAGCTCACCGTCACAGGGGGCGTTGAATGAGCAGTTCTTC CASSPSQGALNEQFF
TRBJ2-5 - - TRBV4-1 TGCGCCAGCAGCCATCAGTACCAAGAGACCCAGTACTTC CASSHQYQETQYF
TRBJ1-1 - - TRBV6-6 TGTGCCAGCAGTTACTCGGGAGGGACTGAAGCTTTCTTT CASSYSGGTEAFF
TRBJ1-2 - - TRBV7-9 TGTGCCAGCAGCCCAGAAGGGTATGGCTACACCTTC CASSPEGYGYTF
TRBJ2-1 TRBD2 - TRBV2 TGTGCCAGCAGTGAATGGGCGGGAGTGGGCGATGAGCAGTTCTTC CASSEWAGVGDEQFF
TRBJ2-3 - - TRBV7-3 TGTGCCAGCAGCTTATCGGCTGGGGCAGATACGCAGTATTTT CASSLSAGADTQYF
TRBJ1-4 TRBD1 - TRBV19 TGTGCCAGTAGTGAGGGGGCATCGGATGAAAAACTGTTTTTT CASSEGASDEKLFF
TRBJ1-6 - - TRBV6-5 TGTGCCAGCACACTTTTCGAATCACCCCTCCACTTT CASTLFESPLHF
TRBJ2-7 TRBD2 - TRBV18 TGTGCCAGCTCACCCTCGGCTAGCGGAGCCTACGAGCAGTACTTC CASSPSASGAYEQYF
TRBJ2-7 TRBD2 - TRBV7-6 TGTGCCAGCAGCGCACGAACAGCCGGGACTAGCGGGAGAAGGGGGCCCTACGAGCAGTACTTC CASSARTAGTSGRRGPYEQYF
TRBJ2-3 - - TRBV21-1 TGTGCCAGCGGGAGTCGGACAGATACGCAGTATTTT CASGSRTDTQYF
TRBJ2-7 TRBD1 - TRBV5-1 TGCGCCAGCAGCTTACAGGGGACCCCCTCCTACGAGCAGTACTTC CASSLQGTPSYEQYF
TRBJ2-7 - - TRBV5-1 TGCGCCAGCAGCAGAGATCAGGGCTCCTACGAGCAGTACTTC CASSRDQGSYEQYF
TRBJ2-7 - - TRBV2 TGTGCCAGCAGTGATGGGACCCTTGGTCGCGAGCAGTACTTC CASSDGTLGREQYF
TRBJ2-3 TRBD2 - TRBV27 TGTGCCAGCAGTTTCAAAGCGGGAGGCCCAGATACGCAGTATTTT CASSFKAGGPDTQYF
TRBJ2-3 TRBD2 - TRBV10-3 TGTGCCATCAGTCCGAAGACTAGCGGGAGCACAGATACGCAGTATTTT CAISPKTSGSTDTQYF
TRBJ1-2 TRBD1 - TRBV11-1 TGTGCCAGCAGCCAAGGGACAGGGGATGGCTACACCTTC CASSQGTGDGYTF
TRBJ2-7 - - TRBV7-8 TGTGCCAGCAGCCTGACAGGCCCGGACTACGAGCAGTACTTC CASSLTGPDYEQYF
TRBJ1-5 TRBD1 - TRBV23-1 TGCGCCAGCAGTCAGACACTCAGGGGGCCAGATCAGCCCCAGCATTTT CASSQTLRGPDQPQHF
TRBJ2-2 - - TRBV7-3 TGTGCCAGCAGCTTTCGGAACACCGGGGAGCTGTTTTTT CASSFRNTGELFF
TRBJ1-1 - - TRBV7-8 TGTGCCAGCACCTTAACACCGGGGGCGGGGAACACTGAAGCTTTCTTT CASTLTPGAGNTEAFF